This T cell receptor beta chain originates from a study of OX40 agonist ivuxolimab in advanced cancers. The overall study: Dosing consisted of intravenous ivuxolimab at 0.01 to 10 mg/kg every 2 weeks.

Only in-frame clones appear in the TCRdb table, and some are missing; sequencing was by immunoSEQ multiplex PCR. The sample has some 65,000 clones; about 77% are singletons. Of note for this clone: Its antigen is as yet unknown.

Study-wide points: In a subset of nonresponders, normalized T-cell clonal expansion was also low. Compared with others, partial responders at 0.1-3.0 mg/kg displayed clonal expansion among the lowest.

The CDR3 is 13 amino acids. V lost 1 base and J 1 base, leaving 7 bases between the germline ends. Germline-derived CDR1 and CDR2 are SQVTM and ANQGSEA. The genes are TRBV29-1 and TRBJ1-1, with D unresolved. The sequence derives from an adult with an advanced solid tumor such as melanoma, head and neck, liver or kidney cancer. Sequencing used CD4+ or CD8+ T cells sorted from blood, obtained in a trial of the OX40 agonist ivuxolimab. The CDR3 region is CSVEVTPNTEAFF. CDR3 in DNA: TGCAGCGTTGAAGTCACCCCGAACACTGAAGCTTTCTTT.